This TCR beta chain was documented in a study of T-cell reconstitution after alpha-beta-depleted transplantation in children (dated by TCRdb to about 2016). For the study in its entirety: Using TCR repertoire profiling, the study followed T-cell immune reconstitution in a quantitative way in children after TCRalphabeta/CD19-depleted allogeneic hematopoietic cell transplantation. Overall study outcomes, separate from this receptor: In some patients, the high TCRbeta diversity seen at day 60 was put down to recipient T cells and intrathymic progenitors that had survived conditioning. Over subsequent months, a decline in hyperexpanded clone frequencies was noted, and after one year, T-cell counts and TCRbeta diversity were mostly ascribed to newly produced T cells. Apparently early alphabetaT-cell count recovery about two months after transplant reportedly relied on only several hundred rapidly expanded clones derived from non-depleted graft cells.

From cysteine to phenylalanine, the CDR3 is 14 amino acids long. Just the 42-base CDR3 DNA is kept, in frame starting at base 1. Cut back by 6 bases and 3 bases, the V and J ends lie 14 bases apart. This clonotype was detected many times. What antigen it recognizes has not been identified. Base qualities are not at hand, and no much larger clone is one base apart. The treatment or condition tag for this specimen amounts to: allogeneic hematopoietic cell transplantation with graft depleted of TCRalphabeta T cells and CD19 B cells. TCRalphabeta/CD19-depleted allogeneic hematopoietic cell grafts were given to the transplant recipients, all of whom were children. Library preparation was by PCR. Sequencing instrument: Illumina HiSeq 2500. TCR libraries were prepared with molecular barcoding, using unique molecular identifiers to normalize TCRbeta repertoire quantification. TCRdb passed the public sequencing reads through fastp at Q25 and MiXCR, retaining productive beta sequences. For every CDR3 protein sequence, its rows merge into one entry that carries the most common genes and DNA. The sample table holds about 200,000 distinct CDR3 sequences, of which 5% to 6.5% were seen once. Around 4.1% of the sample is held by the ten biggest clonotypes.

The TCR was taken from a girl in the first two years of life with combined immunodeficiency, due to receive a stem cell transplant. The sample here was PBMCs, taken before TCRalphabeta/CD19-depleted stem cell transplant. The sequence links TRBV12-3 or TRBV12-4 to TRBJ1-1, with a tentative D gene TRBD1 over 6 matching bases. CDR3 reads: CASRDRDTYTEAFF. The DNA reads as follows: TGTGCCAGCAGAGACCGGGACACCTACACTGAAGCTTTCTTT.